These 14 T cell receptor beta chains were sequenced from one sample in a study of immune heterogeneity within non-small cell lung tumors. It was a multiplex PCR that amplified TCR beta CDR3, with 32 V and 13 J primers. MiXCR, run by TCRdb on the multiplex PCR reads, gives a single entry per CDR3 protein. The table has 3,000 or so distinct CDR3 sequences, 50% to 60% seen once; the top ten hold approximately 10%. Bulk tumor genomic DNA, 500 to 650 ng per sample, was the template. Several biopsies per primary tumor were taken during surgery, spaced as far apart as possible. Curative surgical treatment was performed in patients who had newly diagnosed, untreated non-small cell lung cancer. Sequencing was carried out using lung tumor tissue. These receptor sequences come from a man between 65 and 85 years old with non-small cell lung cancer.

This clonotype was detected only a few times. The genes are TRBV28 and TRBJ2-3; no reliable D call. Trimming took off 5 bases at V and 2 bases at J, with 14 bases between the two ends. There are 15 residues in the CDR3. Germline V gene sequence: CDR1 MDHEN, CDR2 SYDVKM. The CDR3 reads CASSPFRANTDTQYF. The CDR3 DNA follows: TGTGCCAGCAGTCCGTTTAGGGCCAACACAGATACGCAGTATTTT. The complete variable domain, with remaining parts taken from reference TRBV28 and TRBJ2-3, reads DVKVTQSSRYLVKRTGEKVFLECVQDMDHENMFWYRQDPGLGLRLIYFSYDVKMKEKGDIPEGYSVSREKKERFSLILESASTNQTSMYLCASSPFRANTDTQYFGPGTRLTVL.

V gene TRBV18 combines with J gene TRBJ1-2; D is possibly TRBD1 (5 bases). This CDR3 contains 15 residues. Trimming stripped 3 bases from V and 8 bases from J, with 19 bases between. The V gene's germline CDR1 is KGHSH and CDR2 LQKENI. CDR3 region: CASSPGQAGLAGYTF. CDR3 in DNA: TGTGCCAGCTCACCGGGTCAAGCGGGGCTGGCGGGCTACACCTTC.

The chain joins TRBV4-3 to TRBJ1-2; 10 nucleotides line up with TRBD1. V shed 0 bases and J 1 base; nucleotides not matched to a gene: 8. Germline CDR1 LGHNA, CDR2 YSLEER. The CDR3 extends over 18 amino acids. CDR3 nucleotides: TGCGCCAGCAGCCAAGATGGGGACAGGGGTCTTCTTAACTATGGCTACACCTTC. As protein: CASSQDGDRGLLNYGYTF.

This clonotype was counted only a few times. V usage is TRBV19 and J usage is TRBJ1-1; D possibly corresponds to TRBD1 (6 bases). The V end was cut by 3 bases, the J end by 12 bases, with 17 bases between. Per the germline V gene, CDR1 is LNHDA and CDR2 is SQIVND (reference sequence). The CDR3 totals 13 residues. The CDR3 protein is CASSIGGTRNPFF. The CDR3 nucleotides are TGTGCCAGTAGTATTGGCGGGACACGGAATCCTTTCTTT. Full variable domain (remainder filled in from reference TRBV19 and TRBJ1-1): DGGITQSPKYLFRKEGQNVTLSCEQNLNHDAMYWYRQDPGQGLRLIYYSQIVNDFQKGDIAEGYSVSREKKESFPLTVTSAQKNPTAFYLCASSIGGTRNPFFGQGTRLTVV.

This clonotype has just a few counts. The gene calls are TRBV7-8 and TRBJ1-6, with D perhaps matching TRBD1 (5 bases). CDR1 is SGHVS and CDR2 is FQNEAQ in the germline V gene. The CDR3 loop spans 20 amino acids. The V end was cut by 5 bases, the J end by 3 bases, with 26 bases between. The CDR3 DNA follows: TGTGCCAGCAGCCCTTCGTGGTCGCAGGGAGCCGCGTTCTATAATTCACCCCTCCACTTT. Encoded protein: CASSPSWSQGAAFYNSPLHF.

This clonotype was observed a few times. The gene calls are TRBV18 and TRBJ1-1, with 8 nucleotides matching TRBD1. The CDR3 extends over 15 amino acids. With 1 base clipped from V and 6 bases from J, the junction kept 7 bases outside the gene matches. Germline CDR1 KGHSH, CDR2 LQKENI. For the CDR3, the DNA is TGTGCCAGCTCACCACGGCAGGGGGCGGACTCTGAAGCTTTCTTT. Translating gives CASSPRQGADSEAFF. The variable domain in full, completed from reference TRBV18 and TRBJ1-1, reads NAGVMQNPRHLVRRRGQEARLRCSPMKGHSHVYWYRQLPEEGLKFMVYLQKENIIDESGMPKERFSAEFPKEGPSILRIQQVVRGDSAAYFCASSPRQGADSEAFFGQGTRLTVV.

This clonotype was observed a handful of times. Possible read error: a much larger clone is one base away. The chain is built from TRBV6-1 and TRBJ1-4; weak D call: TRBD1 (6 bases). Germline lookup yields CDR1 MNHNS and CDR2 SASEGT. CDR3 length: 17 residues. V was cut by 2 bases and J by 6 bases, with 19 bases left in between. The DNA for the CDR3 is TGTGCCAGCAGTGAACTTGGGGGGCGTCTGGCGGATGAAAAACTGTTTTTT. As protein: CASSELGGRLADEKLFF.

This chain connects TRBV18 to TRBJ2-7, with D perhaps assigned TRBD1 or TRBD2 (5 bases each). The CDR3 length is 12 residues. Trimming took 8 bases from V and 3 from J, leaving 11 bases between them. CDR1 KGHSH and CDR2 LQKENI come from the germline V gene. CDR3: CASAGTDYEQYF. DNA of the CDR3: TGTGCCAGCGCCGGGACCGACTACGAGCAGTACTTC. The full variable domain, with the rest looked up from reference TRBV18 and TRBJ2-7, is NAGVMQNPRHLVRRRGQEARLRCSPMKGHSHVYWYRQLPEEGLKFMVYLQKENIIDESGMPKERFSAEFPKEGPSILRIQQVVRGDSAAYFCASAGTDYEQYFGPGTRLTVT.

The chain carries TRBV27 and TRBJ2-7; TRBD1 aligns across 10 bases. The CDR3 length is 15 residues. The V gene end was trimmed by 2 bases and the J gene end by 2 bases; junction bases not matched to a gene: 3. Looked up from germline, CDR1 is MNHEY and CDR2 is SMNVEV (reference sequence). CDR3 DNA sequence: TGTGCCAGCAGTTTAGTTGGGACAGGGGCCTACGAGCAGTACTTC. Residues: CASSLVGTGAYEQYF.

This rearrangement joins TRBV28 to TRBJ2-1; TRBD2 might be the D (6 bases). The CDR3 extends over 14 amino acids. The V end lost 10 bases, the J end lost 8 bases, and 21 bases lay between the germline ends. Germline V gene sequence: CDR1 MDHEN, CDR2 SYDVKM. The CDR3 DNA reads TGTGCCACCTCCGGGACTCCATCAGTAGATGAGCAGTTCTTC. Amino acids: CATSGTPSVDEQFF.

The chain is built from TRBV15 and TRBJ2-7, with TRBD1 matching over 7 bases. Per germline, CDR1 LNHNV and CDR2 YYDKDF (reference sequence). V shed 5 bases and J 0 bases; nucleotides not matched to a gene: 4. There are 14 residues in the CDR3. Written as DNA, the CDR3 is TGTGCCACCAGCGCCGACAGGGCCTCCTACGAGCAGTACTTC. Its protein product is CATSADRASYEQYF.

This chain links TRBV6-1 with TRBJ2-5, with TRBD2 identical over 7 bases. Germline V lookup: CDR1 MNHNS, CDR2 SASEGT. CDR3 length equals 16 residues. V trimming: 7 bases; J trimming: 4 bases; junction bases outside the gene matches: 15. Here the CDR3 DNA reads TGTGCCAGCAACCGATTGACGGGAGGTTTTGGAGAGACCCAGTACTTC. As protein: CASNRLTGGFGETQYF.

This clonotype showed up just a few times. This sequence joins TRBV7-8 and TRBJ1-5; 8 bases match TRBD1. The V gene's germline CDR1 is SGHVS and CDR2 FQNEAQ. CDR3 length equals 15 residues. J gave up 5 bases and V 1 base, and 4 bases lay outside the gene matches. The CDR3 protein is CASSLEQGGHQPQHF. The CDR3 nucleotides are TGTGCCAGCAGCTTAGAACAGGGGGGCCATCAGCCCCAGCATTTT.

This chain links TRBV18 with TRBJ1-2; weak D call: TRBD1 (5 bases). V dropped 5 bases and J dropped 5 bases, with 18 bases sitting between them. The CDR3 length is 15 residues. The germline V gene has CDR1 KGHSH and CDR2 LQKENI. CDR3 in DNA: TGTGCCAGCTCAACTCCCAACGGGGGAATATATGGCTACACCTTC. This gives the protein CASSTPNGGIYGYTF.